One and the same sample provided the 21 T cell receptor beta chains below, sequenced in a study of graft-versus-host responses after intestinal transplantation. Grafts had their tissue processed, releasing intraepithelial and lamina propria lymphocytes. The data were produced by immunoSEQ multiplex PCR, yet TCRdb's version contains in-frame clones alone and is incomplete. Among about 20,000 clones listed, roughly four fifths were seen once. The source was ileum tissue, collected 12 days after intestinal transplant. These receptors were taken from a human patient who received an intestinal transplant, so some T cells may come from the graft donor.

This chain connects TRBV7-2 to TRBJ2-7; D perhaps matches TRBD2 (5 bases). The CDR3 length is 15 residues. V gave up 2 bases and J gave up 4 bases, with 15 bases separating them. CDR1 and CDR2 (germline): SGHTA, FQGNSA. The CDR3 here is CASSLSDPGKYEQYF. CDR3 coding DNA: TGTGCCAGCAGCTTATCCGACCCGGGAAAATACGAGCAGTACTTC.

This clone showed up just once. The rearrangement uses TRBV10-3 and TRBJ2-5, with TRBD1 matching 9 bases. Germline CDR1 and CDR2: ENHRY and SYGVKD. The CDR3 sequence is 13 residues long. V trimming: 10 bases; J trimming: 3 bases; junction bases outside the gene matches: 6. Here the CDR3 reads CATWTGEEETQYF. DNA of the CDR3: TGTGCCACATGGACAGGGGAGGAAGAGACCCAGTACTTC.

This clone was counted between two and nine times. The V call is TRBV6-1, the J call TRBJ1-5, with 8 bases identical to TRBD1. The CDR3 sequence is 13 residues long. Germline V gene data show CDR1 as MNHNS and CDR2 as SASEGT. V gave up 5 bases and J gave up 7 bases; unmatched junction bases: 4. The CDR3 spells CASSPTGGQPQHF. For the CDR3, the DNA is TGTGCCAGCAGTCCTACAGGGGGACAGCCCCAGCATTTT.

Sample share makes this clone medium-sized. The chain links TRBV28 to TRBJ2-7; D unclear. Germline CDR1 MDHEN, CDR2 SYDVKM. The CDR3 totals 14 residues. V lost 6 bases and J 2 bases, leaving 14 bases between the germline ends. This CDR3 reads CASSPLIGPYEQYF. In nucleotides, the CDR3 is TGTGCCAGCAGCCCCCTAATTGGGCCCTACGAGCAGTACTTC.

The chain carries TRBV6-1 and TRBJ2-3; D is perhaps TRBD1 (5 bases). The CDR3 totals 15 residues. The V gene lost 4 bases and the J gene lost 2 bases, with 13 bases spanning the gap. Germline V CDR1 and CDR2: MNHNS, SASEGT. In nucleotides, the CDR3 is TGTGCCAGCAGTGGGAAGGCAGGGATCACAGATACGCAGTATTTT. This encodes CASSGKAGITDTQYF.

The V gene is TRBV4-3, the J gene TRBJ2-1, with TRBD2 matching over 13 bases. Losses at the gene ends were 8 bases for V and 9 bases for J; bases not matched to a gene: 7. Germline CDR1 reads LGHNA; CDR2 reads YSLEER. CDR3 length: 14 amino acids. The CDR3 region is CASARLAGGGEQFF. CDR3 in DNA: TGCGCCAGCGCTCGACTAGCGGGGGGCGGTGAGCAGTTCTTC.

For this clone: A read error may account for a junction end that differs from germline. This sequence joins TRBV18 and TRBJ2-1; 10 bases fit TRBD2. The CDR3 has 17 residues. Germline CDR1 KGHSH, CDR2 LQKENI. This CDR3 is CASSSPSAGGGWNEQFF. Here the CDR3 DNA reads TGTGCCAGCTCATCACCCTCAGCGGGGGGGGGTTGGAATGAGCAGTTCTTC. The full variable domain, completed using reference TRBV18 and TRBJ2-1, is NAGVMQNPRHLVRRRGQEARLRCSPMKGHSHVYWYRQLPEEGLKFMVYLQKENIIDESGMPKERFSAEFPKEGPSILRIQQVVRGDSAAYFCASSSPSAGGGWNEQFFGPGTRLTVL.

This clone was counted between two and nine times. The rearrangement joins TRBV4-1 to TRBJ2-7; D not certain. Trimming pared 0 bases from V and 1 base from J, leaving 7 bases between. The CDR3 sequence is 14 residues long. Germline V gene data show CDR1 as MGHRA and CDR2 as YSYEKL. The chain's CDR3 is CASSQDGGSYEQYF. DNA for the CDR3: TGCGCCAGCAGCCAAGACGGCGGATCCTACGAGCAGTACTTC.

The chain carries TRBV6-6 and TRBJ1-5, with D possibly being TRBD1 (6 bases). CDR3 length: 14 amino acids. Germline lookup yields CDR1 MNHNY and CDR2 SVGAGI (reference sequence). Trimming cost V 5 bases and J 1 base, with 9 bases left between them. In DNA, the CDR3 is TGTGCCAGCAGTACAGGGTTGAGCAATCAGCCCCAGCATTTT. It translates to CASSTGLSNQPQHF.

The chain combines TRBV14 with TRBJ1-2; D is perhaps TRBD1 (5 bases). The germline V gene encodes CDR1 SGHDN and CDR2 FVKESK. V was clipped by 4 bases and J by 3 bases, with 9 bases between them. The CDR3 extends over 13 amino acids. The CDR3 sequence is CASSRQHDYGYTF. The CDR3 bases are TGTGCCAGCAGCCGACAGCACGACTATGGCTACACCTTC.

This sequence joins TRBV9 and TRBJ1-5, with 11 positions matching TRBD1. The CDR3 consists of 15 residues. V lost 4 bases, J lost 2 bases, and 2 bases stayed unmatched. CDR1 is SGDLS and CDR2 is YYNGEE in the germline V gene. Written as DNA, the CDR3 is TGTGCCAGCAGCTTGGGACAGGGGGGCAATCAGCCCCAGCATTTT. Translated: CASSLGQGGNQPQHF.

Only one count was recorded for this clone. This chain uses TRBV19 with TRBJ1-1, with 10 positions matching TRBD1. The CDR3 consists of 14 residues. Per the germline V gene, CDR1 is LNHDA and CDR2 is SQIVND (reference sequence). The J segment lost 6 bases and the V segment lost 3 bases, leaving 4 bases of the junction unmatched. For the CDR3, the DNA is TGTGCCAGTAGTATGCGGGACAGGGGACCTGAAGCTTTCTTT. Protein: CASSMRDRGPEAFF.

This rearrangement joins TRBV6-5 to TRBJ2-4; 7 bases line up with TRBD1. The CDR3 spans 16 residues. Germline V lookup: CDR1 MNHEY, CDR2 SVGAGI. J gave up 9 bases and V 0 bases, and 11 bases lay outside the gene matches. CDR3 sequence: CASSYSSGQPGSIQYF. The CDR3 DNA reads TGTGCCAGCAGTTACTCGTCGGGACAGCCAGGGAGCATTCAGTACTTC.

A note on this clone: Relative to the germline gene, one junction end is altered; a read error may explain this. The rearrangement links TRBV19 to TRBJ2-5; 9 nucleotides agree with TRBD2. CDR1 and CDR2 from the germline V gene are LNHDA and SQIVND (reference sequence). The CDR3 covers 13 residues. CDR3 region: CASSIVASGELDF. The DNA of the CDR3 is TGTGCCAGTAGTATAGTTGCTAGCGGGGAGTTGGACTTC.

The chain joins TRBV7-9 to TRBJ1-5; the match to TRBD1 covers 9 bases. The J segment lost 9 bases and the V segment lost 1 base, leaving 10 bases of the junction unmatched. The CDR3 runs to 16 residues. CDR1 and CDR2 (germline): SEHNR, FQNEAQ (reference sequence). CDR3 in amino acids: CASSLDPGQGERPQHF. In DNA, the CDR3 is TGTGCCAGCAGCTTAGACCCGGGACAGGGTGAACGGCCCCAGCATTTT.

V and J are TRBV7-9 and TRBJ2-7; maybe TRBD1 (5 bases). The CDR3 contains 14 residues. From germline, CDR1 is SEHNR and CDR2 FQNEAQ (reference sequence). Trimming took off 2 bases at V and 7 bases at J, with 15 bases between the two ends. The CDR3 bases are TGTGCCAGCAGCTTAACATACAGGCCGGATGAGCAGTACTTC. It translates to CASSLTYRPDEQYF.

This chain connects TRBV27 to TRBJ1-5; 10 nucleotides line up with TRBD1. Germline values: CDR1 MNHEY, CDR2 SMNVEV (reference sequence). The CDR3 runs to 14 residues. Trimming cost V 5 bases and J 5 bases; bases outside gene matches: 3. CDR3 sequence (DNA): TGTGCCAGCAGTATAGGGACAGGGGATCAGCCCCAGCATTTT. It specifies CASSIGTGDQPQHF.

V usage is TRBV18 and J usage is TRBJ2-1; a weak D match, TRBD1 (6 bases). Germline assignment: CDR1 KGHSH and CDR2 LQKENI. The CDR3 runs 15 residues. V was cut by 2 bases and J by 3 bases, with 11 bases left in between. The CDR3 loop reads CASSPLGADYNEQFF. Written as DNA, the CDR3 is TGTGCCAGCTCACCATTGGGGGCCGACTACAATGAGCAGTTCTTC.

This sequence joins TRBV5-1 and TRBJ2-3; 7 bases fit TRBD2. CDR1 is SGHRS, CDR2 YFSETQ, per germline. The CDR3 runs to 16 residues. Trimming took 4 bases from V and 3 from J; bases not matched to a gene: 11. The CDR3 region is CASSTSGTNPTDTQYF. CDR3 DNA sequence: TGCGCCAGCAGCACTTCCGGGACTAACCCAACAGATACGCAGTATTTT.

The rearrangement links TRBV7-9 to TRBJ2-3; TRBD1 agrees at 8 bases. The CDR3 contains 13 residues. V gave up 10 bases and J gave up 4 bases; unmatched junction bases: 7. The germline gives CDR1 SEHNR, CDR2 FQNEAQ (reference sequence). DNA of the CDR3: TGTGCCACCTCGGACAGGGTGGCAGATACGCAGTATTTT. Translating it yields CATSDRVADTQYF. Full variable domain (remainder filled in from reference TRBV7-9 and TRBJ2-3): DTGVSQNPRHKITKRGQNVTFRCDPISEHNRLYWYRQTLGQGPEFLTYFQNEAQLEKSRLLSDRFSAERPKGSFSTLEIQRTEQGDSAMYLCATSDRVADTQYFGPGTRLTVL.

This clone showed up just once. The V call is TRBV12-5, the J call TRBJ1-6, with 8 bases lining up with TRBD1. The CDR3 is 15 amino acids. V was pared by 7 bases and J by 10 bases, with 12 bases of the junction left unmatched. The germline gives CDR1 LGHNT, CDR2 FRNRAP. The CDR3 bases are TGTGCTAGTGTCGAACCGGTGGACAGGGACTCACCCCTCCACTTT. It specifies CASVEPVDRDSPLHF.